This TCR beta chain emerged from a study of T cells in Graves' hyperthyroidism and ophthalmopathy. Note on this clonotype: Its antigen is unknown.

Amplification of TCR beta CDR3 regions was performed using RNA transcripts as template. The TCR CDR3 first-round RT-PCR relied on the HTBI primer set. MiXCR, applied by TCRdb to the multiplex PCR reads, yields one record per CDR3 protein. The sample contains 550,000 to 700,000 distinct CDR3 sequences, under 60% of which appear only once. The length of the CDR3 is 17 residues. V shed 8 bases, J shed 4 bases, and the junction held 12 bases outside the gene matches. Germline V lookup: CDR1 LNHDA, CDR2 SQIVND (reference sequence). Findings of the study overall: In the analysis, a 13 V-J model separated ophthalmopathy from stable hyperthyroidism. Among thyroid clonotypes expanded above 0.001, most also appeared in blood. Ophthalmopathy was identified by the model a median approximately 6.9 months ahead of onset.

The specimen was peripheral blood or thyroid tissue (not recorded which). The V call is TRBV19, the J call TRBJ2-5; 14 bases are a match to TRBD2. This sequence was found in an adult woman with Graves' disease, either hyperthyroidism or ophthalmopathy (not recorded which). CDR3 sequence (DNA): TGTGCCAGTGCTTCCCTGACTAGCGGGAGGGCCAGAGAGACCCAGTACTTC. It is translated as CASASLTSGRARETQYF.